This T cell receptor (beta chain) derives from a study of blood T cell repertoires in COVID-19. Study summary: There were acute and convalescent COVID-19 samples, and they came from the United States, Italy and Spain. PBMCs, B-cell-depleted T cells, or T cells provided the cDNA or gDNA that made up the material.

In the original analysis: Reference gene primers were amplified, and this amplification served to estimate nucleated cell counts. Method: immunoSEQ multiplex PCR; TCRdb's copy keeps in-frame clones and lacks some. The DNA was the basis for D and trimming; V, J and clone size are from that table. The sample yields under 200,000 clones, more than 75% seen once. CDR1 MDHEN and CDR2 SYDVKM come from the germline V gene. V shed 4 bases and J 7 bases; nucleotides not matched to a gene: 3. The CDR3 runs to 13 residues. Sequences were obtained from peripheral blood. The V gene is TRBV28, the J gene TRBJ1-5; 8 bases agree with TRBD1. This receptor was obtained from a man aged 35 to 55 with active or convalescent COVID-19. The DNA of the CDR3 is TGTGCCAGCAGTTACAGGGGGGCCCAGCCCCAGCATTTT. Translating gives CASSYRGAQPQHF.